This record looks at one TCR beta chain sequence and its context. What it binds is not known. Only Caucasian adults living in Nashville, Tennessee made up the donor group. The authors split each subset's genomic DNA evenly across several immunoSEQ plates. Libraries were prepared by immunoSEQ multiplex PCR; TCRdb keeps only in-frame clonotypes and omits some of them. The sample yields about 2.3 million clones, approximately 95% seen once. This sample stems from a study of shared clonotypes between healthy human individuals. Study-level results: Among non-shared clonotypes, generation probabilities were lower than among those shared by all four donors. Estimated richness values were generally larger in naive subsets than in memory subsets.

The CDR3 covers 15 residues. V lost 2 bases, J lost 2 bases, and 9 bases lay in between. Per the germline V gene, CDR1 is MNHEY and CDR2 is SVGAGI. The chain employs TRBV6-5 and TRBJ1-4; D possibly corresponds to TRBD1 (5 bases). The sequence came from a man in his late teens or twenties in good health. Some clones in this sample may be carry-over from other donors' samples. Sequenced sample: naive CD4+ T cells from PBMCs. This sample's subset: CD45RA+ positively selected. The CDR3 DNA follows: TGTGCCAGCAGTTACACCAGGGTTACTAATGAAAAACTGTTTTTT. It is translated as CASSYTRVTNEKLFF.